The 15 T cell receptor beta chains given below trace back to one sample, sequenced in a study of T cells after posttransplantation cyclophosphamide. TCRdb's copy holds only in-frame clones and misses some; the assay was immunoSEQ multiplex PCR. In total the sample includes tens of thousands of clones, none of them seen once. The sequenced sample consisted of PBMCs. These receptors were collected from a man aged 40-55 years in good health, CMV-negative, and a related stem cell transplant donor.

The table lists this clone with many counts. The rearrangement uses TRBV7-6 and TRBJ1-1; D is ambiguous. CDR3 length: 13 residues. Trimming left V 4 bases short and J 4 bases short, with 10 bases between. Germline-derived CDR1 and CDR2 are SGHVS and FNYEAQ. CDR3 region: CASSSERATEAFF. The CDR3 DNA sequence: TGTGCCAGCAGCTCCGAGAGGGCCACTGAAGCTTTCTTT.

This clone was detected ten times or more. The CDR3 nucleotides are TGTGCCAGCTCCCCCATCCCGGGGAGCGGAGCCAAAAACATTCAGTACTTC. Its protein is CASSPIPGSGAKNIQYF. V gene TRBV18 combines with J gene TRBJ2-4; TRBD2 is a possible D gene (5 bases). The CDR3 is 17 amino acids. Germline V CDR1 and CDR2: KGHSH, LQKENI. Trimming shortened V by 6 bases and J by 0 bases, and 18 bases separated the two germline ends.

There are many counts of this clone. In nucleotides, the CDR3 is TGCAGCGTTGAGGGGGGAGGGACTAGCACAGATACGCAGTATTTT. As protein: CSVEGGGTSTDTQYF. The chain carries TRBV29-1 and TRBJ2-3, with TRBD2 matching 7 bases. Germline V CDR1 and CDR2: SQVTM, ANQGSEA. There are 15 residues in the CDR3. The trim removed 3 bases at V and 0 bases at J, leaving 6 bases unmatched.

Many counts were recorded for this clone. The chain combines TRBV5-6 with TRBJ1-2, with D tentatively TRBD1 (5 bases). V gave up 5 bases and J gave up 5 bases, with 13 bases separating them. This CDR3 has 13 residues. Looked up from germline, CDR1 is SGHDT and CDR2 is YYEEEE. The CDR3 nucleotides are TGTGCCAGCAGTTTCTCAAGGGGATATGGCTACACCTTC. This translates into CASSFSRGYGYTF.

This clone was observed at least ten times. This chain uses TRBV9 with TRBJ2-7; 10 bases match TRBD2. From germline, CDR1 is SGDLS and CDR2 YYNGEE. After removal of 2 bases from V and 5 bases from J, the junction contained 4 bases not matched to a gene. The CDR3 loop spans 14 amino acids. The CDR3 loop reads CASSVGLADNEQYF. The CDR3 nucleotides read TGTGCCAGCAGCGTCGGACTAGCGGACAACGAGCAGTACTTC.

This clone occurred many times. The chain's CDR3 is CASSSRTSGSGSDTQYF. The CDR3 region has the DNA TGTGCCAGCAGCTCTAGGACTAGCGGGAGTGGCTCAGATACGCAGTATTTT. V is TRBV7-8 and J is TRBJ2-3; 13 bases match TRBD2. Per the germline V gene, CDR1 is SGHVS and CDR2 is FQNEAQ. The J segment lost 4 bases and the V segment lost 4 bases, leaving 8 bases of the junction unmatched. This CDR3 is built from 17 residues.

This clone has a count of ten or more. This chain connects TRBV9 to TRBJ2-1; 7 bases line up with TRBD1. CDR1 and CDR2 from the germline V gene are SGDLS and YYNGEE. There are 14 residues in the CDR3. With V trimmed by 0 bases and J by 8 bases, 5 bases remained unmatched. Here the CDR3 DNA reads TGTGCCAGCAGCGTAGAGACAGGGAAGTATGAGCAGTTCTTC. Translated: CASSVETGKYEQFF.

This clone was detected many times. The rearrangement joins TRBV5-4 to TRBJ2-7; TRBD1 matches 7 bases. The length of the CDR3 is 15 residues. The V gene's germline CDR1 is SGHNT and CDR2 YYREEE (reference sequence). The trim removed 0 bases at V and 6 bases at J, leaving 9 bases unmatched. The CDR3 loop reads CASSLVGQATREQYF. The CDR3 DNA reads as TGTGCCAGCAGCTTGGTCGGACAGGCAACCCGCGAGCAGTACTTC.

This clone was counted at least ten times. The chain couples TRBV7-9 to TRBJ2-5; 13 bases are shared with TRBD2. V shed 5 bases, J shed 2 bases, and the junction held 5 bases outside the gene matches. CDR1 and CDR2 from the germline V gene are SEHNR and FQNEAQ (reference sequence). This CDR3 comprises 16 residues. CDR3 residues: CASSPGTSGIQETQYF. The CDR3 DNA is TGTGCCAGCAGCCCCGGGACTAGCGGGATACAAGAGACCCAGTACTTC.

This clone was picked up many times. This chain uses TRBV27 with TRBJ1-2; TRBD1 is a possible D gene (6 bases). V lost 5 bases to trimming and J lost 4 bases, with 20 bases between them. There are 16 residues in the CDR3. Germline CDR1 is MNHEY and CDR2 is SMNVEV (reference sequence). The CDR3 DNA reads TGTGCCAGCAGTACCGCGGGTGGGGGCGATCCCTATGGCTACACCTTC. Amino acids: CASSTAGGGDPYGYTF.

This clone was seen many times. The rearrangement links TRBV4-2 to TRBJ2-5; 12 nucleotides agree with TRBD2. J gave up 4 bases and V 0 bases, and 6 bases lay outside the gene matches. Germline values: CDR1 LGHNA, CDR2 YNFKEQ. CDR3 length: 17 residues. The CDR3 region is CASSQEPTSGRTETQYF. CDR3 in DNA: TGTGCCAGCAGCCAAGAGCCTACTAGCGGGAGGACAGAGACCCAGTACTTC.

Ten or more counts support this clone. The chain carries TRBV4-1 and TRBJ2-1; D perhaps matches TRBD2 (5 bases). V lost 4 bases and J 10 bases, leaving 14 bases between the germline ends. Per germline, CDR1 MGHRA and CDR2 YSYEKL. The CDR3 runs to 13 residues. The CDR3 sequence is CASSRLNRGEQFF. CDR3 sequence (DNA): TGCGCCAGCAGCCGCCTAAACCGGGGAGAGCAGTTCTTC.

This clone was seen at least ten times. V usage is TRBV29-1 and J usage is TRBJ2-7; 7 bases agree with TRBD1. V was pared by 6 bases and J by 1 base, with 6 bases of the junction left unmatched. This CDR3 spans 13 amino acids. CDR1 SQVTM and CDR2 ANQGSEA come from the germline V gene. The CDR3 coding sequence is TGCAGCGTCAGCCGGGACAGTTCCTACGAGCAGTACTTC. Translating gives CSVSRDSSYEQYF.

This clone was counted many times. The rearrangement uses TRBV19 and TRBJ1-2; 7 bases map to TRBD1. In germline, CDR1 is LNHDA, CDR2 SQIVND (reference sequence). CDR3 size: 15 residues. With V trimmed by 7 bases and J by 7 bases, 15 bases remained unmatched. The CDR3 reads CASTYQGGTTSGYTF. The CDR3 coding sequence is TGTGCCAGTACCTATCAGGGGGGCACGACTAGTGGCTACACCTTC. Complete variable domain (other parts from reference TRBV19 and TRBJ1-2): DGGITQSPKYLFRKEGQNVTLSCEQNLNHDAMYWYRQDPGQGLRLIYYSQIVNDFQKGDIAEGYSVSREKKESFPLTVTSAQKNPTAFYLCASTYQGGTTSGYTFGSGTRLTVV.

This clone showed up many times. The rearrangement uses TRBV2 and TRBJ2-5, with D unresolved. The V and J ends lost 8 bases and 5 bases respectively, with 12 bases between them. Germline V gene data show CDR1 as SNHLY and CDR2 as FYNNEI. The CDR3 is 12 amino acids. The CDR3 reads CASDSVGETQYF. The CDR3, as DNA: TGTGCCAGCGACTCTGTCGGGGAGACCCAGTACTTC.